Here is one T cell receptor beta chain with its context. TCRdb's table, derived via immunoSEQ multiplex PCR, lists solely in-frame clones and lacks some. The sample has roughly 63,000 clones; 60% to 75% are singletons. The sample comes from a study of blood T cell repertoires in COVID-19. J lost 6 bases, V lost 5 bases, and 10 bases had no gene match. CDR1 and CDR2 from the germline V gene are MNHEY and SMNVEV (reference sequence). The CDR3 contains 15 residues. Sequenced input: peripheral blood. This chain links TRBV27 with TRBJ1-2; 9 bases agree with TRBD1. The receptor's source is a woman of 80 years or more with acute or convalescent COVID-19. In DNA, the CDR3 is TGTGCCAGCAGTACCCCGGGACAGGGCTTAGATGGCTACACCTTC. Protein: CASSTPGQGLDGYTF.